This is a list of T cell receptor beta chains from one sample in a study of blood T cell repertoires in COVID-19. TCRdb's table, derived via immunoSEQ multiplex PCR, lists solely in-frame clones and lacks some. The data contain tens of thousands of clones, about 83% of them seen just once; the ten biggest clones take up approximately 17%. The sample was peripheral blood. These receptors came from an older woman with acute or convalescent COVID-19. CDR3s include the opening cysteine and the closing phenylalanine or tryptophan. The order of the fields is V gene, clone size, D gene, CDR3 protein. A D gene is named only where the DNA matches it firmly. Rows give clone size only sometimes, using once, few, many, or a class for an expanded clone.

TRBV11-3 | NA | NA | CASSSQETQYF
TRBV30 | once | NA | CAWTRSSGNTIYF
TRBV6-4 | NA | TRBD1 | CASSETLQGSAFF
TRBV11-3 | NA | TRBD1 | CASGQGDFSGANVLTF
TRBV11-2 | NA | NA | CASSLRGSPMGAETQYF
TRBV5-1 | NA | TRBD1 | CASSLTGVGQPQHF
TRBV5-5 | NA | TRBD1 | CASSFTGVTYEQYF
TRBV6-6 | NA | NA | CASSYPGYRSYTF
TRBV5-1 | once | TRBD1 | CASSTKGQGYGDTQYF
TRBV18 | NA | NA | CASSPRSETQYF
TRBV7-8 | NA | NA | CASSLGPRGQGNTIYF
TRBV7-8 | few | NA | CASSLSRGAGNTIYF
TRBV6-2/TRBV6-3 | NA | TRBD2 | CASSSLAPSSYNEQFF
TRBV7-8 | NA | NA | CASSLGNRVNTEAFF
TRBV5-1 | NA | NA | CASQAVMNTEAFF
TRBV10-3 | NA | TRBD2 | CAISETSSGSSYEQYF
TRBV5-1 | NA | TRBD2 | CASSTGGASSYEQYF